Each of the 26 T cell receptor beta chains below was sequenced from the same sample in a study of T cells in Graves' hyperthyroidism and ophthalmopathy. The source material, RNA transcripts, was used to amplify TCR beta CDR3 regions. RT-PCR in the first round (using the HTBI primer set) targeted the TCR CDR3. TCRdb redid the calling of the multiplex PCR reads with MiXCR, one entry per CDR3 protein. The sample yields hundreds of thousands of distinct CDR3 sequences, 16% seen once. The sequenced sample was blood. Receptors were obtained from a woman aged 18-35 years with Graves' hyperthyroidism.

The chain couples TRBV4-1 to TRBJ2-4; no clear D. The CDR3 has 15 amino acids. Trimming removed 0 bases at V and 8 bases at J, with 14 bases between. Germline assignment: CDR1 MGHRA and CDR2 YSYEKL. CDR3 DNA: TGCGCCAGCAGCCAAGAGGCCCGTTCTGGGGACATTCAGTACTTC. Its translation: CASSQEARSGDIQYF.

This clonotype was counted many times. This sequence joins TRBV12-3 or TRBV12-4 and TRBJ2-5, with a possible D match to TRBD1 (8 bases). The CDR3 extends over 14 amino acids. Deletions cut 5 bases from V and 2 bases from J, with 12 bases between. CDR3 nucleotides: TGTGCCAGCAGTGACAGGGGAGGGCAAGAGACCCAGTACTTC. This codes for CASSDRGGQETQYF.

This clonotype was seen a handful of times. The chain employs TRBV10-3 and TRBJ2-5; a weak D match, TRBD2 (5 bases). The CDR3 sequence is 15 residues long. V lost 8 bases and J 1 base, leaving 17 bases between the germline ends. Germline lookup yields CDR1 ENHRY and CDR2 SYGVKD. The CDR3 DNA sequence: TGTGCCATCGGTCCTAGCTTAGCGTCCCAAGAGACCCAGTACTTC. Amino acids: CAIGPSLASQETQYF.

This clonotype was seen repeatedly, ten times or more. The chain carries TRBV12-3 or TRBV12-4 and TRBJ2-3; possibly TRBD1 or TRBD2 for D (6 bases each). The germline V and J ends were trimmed by 4 bases and 2 bases, with 25 bases remaining between them. This CDR3 has 19 residues. The CDR3 spells CASSWGRTDGGWITDTQYF. DNA for the CDR3: TGTGCCAGCAGTTGGGGGCGGACAGACGGGGGATGGATCACAGATACGCAGTATTTT.

This clonotype was seen ten or more times. The chain has TRBV3-1 and TRBJ1-1; 10 bases align to TRBD1. V gave up 2 bases and J gave up 1 base; unmatched junction bases: 1. Germline V gene sequence: CDR1 LGHDT, CDR2 YNNKEL (reference sequence). This CDR3 has 15 residues. The CDR3 sequence: CASSQRTGGNTEAFF. CDR3 DNA: TGTGCCAGCAGCCAAAGGACAGGGGGGAACACTGAAGCTTTCTTT.

This clonotype came up a few times. CDR3 region: CSAQGGRTTGELFF. The CDR3 DNA reads as TGCAGTGCTCAGGGGGGGAGGACCACCGGGGAGCTGTTTTTT. The chain is built from TRBV20-1 and TRBJ2-2; D may match TRBD1 or TRBD2 (7 bases each). Trimming shortened V by 5 bases and J by 4 bases, and 14 bases separated the two germline ends. Germline V gene lookup returns CDR1 DFQATT and CDR2 SNEGSKA (reference sequence). The CDR3 sequence is 14 residues long.

This clonotype showed up many times. The chain links TRBV7-2 to TRBJ2-1; 7 nucleotides agree with TRBD2. Germline trimming cut 3 bases from V and 4 bases from J; bases unmatched to any gene: 12. Germline CDR1 is SGHTA and CDR2 is FQGNSA. This CDR3 is built from 17 residues. The CDR3 loop reads CASSFRGGGGTYNEQFF. Written as DNA, the CDR3 is TGTGCCAGCAGCTTCCGTGGGGGGGGTGGAACGTACAATGAGCAGTTCTTC.

The chain joins TRBV7-9 to TRBJ1-4; no clear D. Germline V CDR1 and CDR2: SEHNR, FQNEAQ (reference sequence). Trimming took 5 bases from V and 8 from J, leaving 27 bases between them. The CDR3 length is 18 residues. The CDR3 sequence: CASSLSSGPTPPSEKLFF. CDR3 bases: TGTGCCAGCAGCCTCTCATCGGGTCCTACACCTCCTTCGGAAAAACTGTTTTTT.

This clonotype has more than one count but fewer than ten. This chain joins TRBV11-2 and TRBJ2-7, with 12 bases aligning to TRBD2. Germline V gives CDR1 SGHAT, CDR2 FQNNGV. The CDR3 runs to 14 residues. V was pared by 5 bases and J by 6 bases, with 5 bases of the junction left unmatched. The CDR3 nucleotides read TGTGCCAGCAGCGCCAGACTAGCGGGGGTCGAGCAGTACTTC. It is translated as CASSARLAGVEQYF.

This clonotype was seen many times. J is TRBJ2-7 and V is TRBV5-1; TRBD2 matches 14 bases. Germline loops: CDR1 SGHRS, CDR2 YFSETQ. There are 15 residues in the CDR3. The ends lost 0 bases at V and 6 bases at J; junction bases unmatched: 2. The DNA of the CDR3 is TGCGCCAGCAGCTTGGAGGGACTAGCGGGAGTCGAGCAGTACTTC. Translating gives CASSLEGLAGVEQYF.

This chain connects TRBV7-3 to TRBJ2-3, with 7 positions matching TRBD2. CDR1 SGHTA and CDR2 FQGTGA come from the germline V gene. V shed 0 bases, J shed 6 bases, and the junction held 18 bases outside the gene matches. This CDR3 spans 19 amino acids. CDR3 residues: CASSLTPPRGLGEDDTQYF. In nucleotides, the CDR3 is TGTGCCAGCAGCTTAACTCCGCCCCGAGGACTAGGCGAGGACGATACGCAGTATTTT. The full variable domain, with the rest looked up from reference TRBV7-3 and TRBJ2-3, is GAGVSQTPSNKVTEKGKYVELRCDPISGHTALYWYRQSLGQGPEFLIYFQGTGAADDSGLPNDRFFAVRPEGSVSTLKIQRTERGDSAVYLCASSLTPPRGLGEDDTQYFGPGTRLTVL.

This clonotype has a count of ten or more. This may be a read error, as it is one base from a much larger clone. This chain connects TRBV11-3 to TRBJ2-3, with D perhaps matching TRBD1 (6 bases). CDR3 length equals 14 residues. Germline CDR1 and CDR2: SGHNT and YENEEA. Trimming cost V 5 bases and J 4 bases, with 13 bases left between them. CDR3: CASSGGYRADTQYF. CDR3 DNA sequence: TGTGCCAGCAGCGGAGGCTACAGGGCAGATACGCAGTATTTT. The complete variable domain, with remaining parts taken from reference TRBV11-3 and TRBJ2-3, reads EAGVVQSPRYKIIEKKQPVAFWCNPISGHNTLYWYLQNLGQGPELLIRYENEEAVDDSQLPKDRFSAERLKGVDSTLKIQPAELGDSAVYLCASSGGYRADTQYFGPGTRLTVL.

This clonotype was counted between two and nine times. An end of the junction differs from the germline gene, which may be a read error. The CDR3 sequence is CAGRGRTNTEAFF. The CDR3 DNA reads as TGCGCCGGCAGGGGTCGGACGAACACTGAAGCTTTCTTT. The chain combines TRBV10-2 with TRBJ1-1; possible D gene TRBD1, 6 bases. This CDR3 spans 13 amino acids. Per the germline V gene, CDR1 is WSHSY and CDR2 is SAAADI.

This clonotype has a handful of counts. This chain joins TRBV2 and TRBJ2-2, with 9 bases identical to TRBD1. The CDR3 runs to 15 residues. Germline trimming cut 7 bases from V and 1 base from J; bases unmatched to any gene: 4. CDR1 and CDR2 from the germline V gene are SNHLY and FYNNEI. As DNA, the CDR3 is TGTGCCAGCACTATGGACAGGGGGAACACCGGGGAGCTGTTTTTT. It yields the protein CASTMDRGNTGELFF.

V and J are TRBV24-1 and TRBJ2-2; weak D call: TRBD1 (5 bases). The germline V gene encodes CDR1 KGHDR and CDR2 SFDVKD. The CDR3 sequence is 16 residues long. V lost 0 bases and J 0 bases, leaving 7 bases between the germline ends. This CDR3 reads CATSDLGRANTGELFF. The CDR3 nucleotides are TGTGCCACCAGTGATTTGGGCAGGGCGAACACCGGGGAGCTGTTTTTT.

The genes are TRBV28 and TRBJ2-5; a possible D gene is TRBD1 (6 bases). Germline loops: CDR1 MDHEN, CDR2 SYDVKM. This CDR3 has 13 amino acids. V lost 6 bases and J lost 1, with 9 bases in between. The CDR3 nucleotides read TGTGCCAGCAGAATGGGGGCCCAAGAGACCCAGTACTTC. This sequence encodes CASRMGAQETQYF.

This clonotype has a count of ten or more. J is TRBJ2-1 and V is TRBV30; D perhaps matches TRBD2 (5 bases). V lost 3 bases and J 8 bases, leaving 14 bases between the germline ends. Germline CDR1 GTSNPN, CDR2 SVGIG (reference sequence). The length of the CDR3 is 13 residues. The CDR3 sequence is CAWSGTGLDEQFF. CDR3 nucleotides: TGTGCCTGGAGCGGAACGGGATTGGATGAGCAGTTCTTC.

This clonotype was observed many times. The chain links TRBV20-1 to TRBJ1-1; weak D call: TRBD1 (5 bases). This CDR3 contains 12 residues. Germline V gene lookup returns CDR1 DFQATT and CDR2 SNEGSKA (reference sequence). Trimming removed 5 bases at V and 1 base at J, with 8 bases between. In DNA form, the CDR3 reads TGCAGTGCTTACGGGACGAACACTGAAGCTTTCTTT. Translating it yields CSAYGTNTEAFF.

Only a few counts were recorded for this clonotype. V usage is TRBV13 and J usage is TRBJ2-1; D unclear. The length of the CDR3 is 13 residues. The V end lost 5 bases, the J end lost 7 bases, and 12 bases lay between the germline ends. The germline V gene encodes CDR1 PRHDT and CDR2 FYEKMQ (reference sequence). The CDR3: CASSTTRKNEQFF. The CDR3 nucleotides read TGTGCCAGCAGCACTACCAGAAAGAATGAGCAGTTCTTC. The whole variable domain, filled in from reference TRBV13 and TRBJ2-1, reads AAGVIQSPRHLIKEKRETATLKCYPIPRHDTVYWYQQGPGQDPQFLISFYEKMQSDKGSIPDRFSAQQFSDYHSELNMSSLELGDSALYFCASSTTRKNEQFFGPGTRLTVL.

This clonotype has a count of ten or more. The V gene is TRBV2, the J gene TRBJ1-2, with D possibly TRBD1 on 6 matching bases. The CDR3 totals 16 residues. Germline CDR1 and CDR2: SNHLY and FYNNEI. With 7 bases removed from V and 5 bases from J, the gap between germline ends came to 23 bases. The CDR3 sequence is CASNIWERGGLYGYTF. CDR3 nucleotide sequence: TGTGCCAGCAACATCTGGGAAAGGGGGGGGCTTTATGGCTACACCTTC.

This clonotype has at least ten counts. The gene calls are TRBV13 and TRBJ2-1, with 12 bases matching TRBD2. The CDR3 contains 17 residues. J gave up 0 bases and V 5 bases, and 5 bases lay outside the gene matches. CDR1 and CDR2 (germline): PRHDT, FYEKMQ (reference sequence). DNA of the CDR3: TGTGCCAGCAGCCCAGGGACTAGCGGGCCCTCCTACAATGAGCAGTTCTTC. Translated, it gives CASSPGTSGPSYNEQFF.

This clonotype was observed a handful of times. The junction shows a germline mismatch at one end, possibly a read error. The CDR3 nucleotides are TGTGCCAACAGTCAGACAGCTAATTTCTACGAGCAGTACTTC. This sequence encodes CANSQTANFYEQYF. The rearrangement links TRBV28 to TRBJ2-7, with D maybe TRBD1 (5 bases). This CDR3 has 14 amino acids. Germline V gene sequence: CDR1 MDHEN, CDR2 SYDVKM. Supplemented by reference TRBV28 and TRBJ2-7, the full variable domain reads DVKVTQSSRYLVKRTGEKVFLECVQDMDHENMFWYRQDPGLGLRLIYFSYDVKMKEKGDIPEGYSVSREKKERFSLILESASTNQTSMYLCANSQTANFYEQYFGPGTRLTVT.

This clonotype has a count of ten or more. This chain uses TRBV20-1 with TRBJ1-1; D not certain. V was trimmed by 4 bases and J by 0 bases, leaving 3 bases between them. There are 11 residues in the CDR3. The germline V gene has CDR1 DFQATT and CDR2 SNEGSKA (reference sequence). The CDR3 DNA follows: TGCAGTGCTATCATGAACACTGAAGCTTTCTTT. Amino acids: CSAIMNTEAFF.

The chain links TRBV27 to TRBJ2-7, with unresolved D. CDR3 length equals 15 residues. CDR1 is MNHEY, CDR2 SMNVEV, per germline (reference sequence). V lost 4 bases to trimming and J lost 5 bases, with 18 bases between them. DNA for the CDR3: TGTGCCAGCAGTTCGCTGACGGGCGATGGCCACGAGCAGTACTTC. It translates to CASSSLTGDGHEQYF.

The CDR3 spells CATSPARGSYGYTF. CDR3 coding DNA: TGTGCCACCAGCCCCGCTAGGGGAAGCTATGGCTACACCTTC. J is TRBJ1-2 and V is TRBV15; D is possibly TRBD1 (5 bases). The CDR3 has 14 amino acids. CDR1 LNHNV and CDR2 YYDKDF come from the germline V gene (reference sequence). The V end was cut by 5 bases, the J end by 4 bases, with 14 bases between. Full variable domain (outside the CDR3, taken from reference TRBV15 and TRBJ1-2): DAMVIQNPRYQVTQFGKPVTLSCSQTLNHNVMYWYQQKSSQAPKLLFHYYDKDFNNEADTPDNFQSRRPNTSFCFLDIRSPGLGDTAMYLCATSPARGSYGYTFGSGTRLTVV.

The J gene is TRBJ2-4, the V gene TRBV4-3; 14 positions match TRBD2. This CDR3 has 20 amino acids. V gave up 4 bases and J gave up 0 bases; unmatched junction bases: 11. In germline, CDR1 is LGHNA, CDR2 YSLEER. The CDR3 sequence is CASSRLGLAGGGGAKNIQYF. CDR3 DNA sequence: TGCGCCAGCAGCCGTTTAGGACTAGCGGGAGGCGGTGGAGCCAAAAACATTCAGTACTTC.